These T cell receptor beta chains were read from a single sample in a study of T cells of healthy individuals. TCRdb analysed the 5' RACE reads with MiXCR anew, one entry per CDR3 protein. This table holds approximately 52,000 distinct CDR3 sequences, around 15% found once. Receptor source: a human donor in good health. CDR3s include the opening cysteine and the closing phenylalanine or tryptophan.

TRBJ2-6 TRBV5-1 CASSLDRAGANVLTF
TRBJ1-2 TRBV6-4 CASSDKAAYGYTF
TRBJ2-1 TRBV24-1 CATNRGETYNEQFF
TRBJ1-2 TRBV11-2 CASRIAVGDGYTF
TRBJ2-7 TRBV9 CASSQGGGLHEQYF
TRBJ2-5 TRBV4-3 CASSQDRAETQYF
TRBJ2-2 TRBV20-1 CSARSRTGTGELFF
TRBJ2-1 TRBV12-5 CASGLVIRRGLAGGPRVGNEQFF
TRBJ2-5 TRBV5-1 CASSLSGAEETQYF
TRBJ1-1 TRBV18 CASSLKTDATEAFF
TRBJ2-1 TRBV20-1 CSASLIERAGQGQFF
TRBJ1-1 TRBV2 CASSDRPGNTEAFF
TRBJ1-2 TRBV6-1 CASSEATGIGNYGYTF
TRBJ1-1 TRBV4-1 CASSLGLRDEAFF
TRBJ2-7 TRBV28 CASSLGNHEQYF
TRBJ1-5 TRBV6-2/TRBV6-3 CASSYGGLGASNQPQHF
TRBJ1-1 TRBV6-5 CASSYAPGDTEAFF
TRBJ1-6 TRBV29-1 CSVRTGDNSPLHF
TRBJ2-3 TRBV14 CASSRDRGSADTQYF
TRBJ1-5 TRBV28 CASRYNHGSNQPQHF
TRBJ1-6 TRBV19 CASGNRASGSPLHF
TRBJ1-2 TRBV29-1 CSVEIGTYGYTF
TRBJ2-4 TRBV12-3/TRBV12-4 CASNKQGASKNIQYF
TRBJ2-3 TRBV6-1 CASAEKPGPMADTQYF
TRBJ1-1 TRBV6-2/TRBV6-3 CASSWASTEAFF
TRBJ1-6 TRBV6-6 CASYREVNSPLHF
TRBJ2-1 TRBV6-5 CASSYSKGGSYNEQFF
TRBJ2-7 TRBV5-1 CASSLRGLGDEQYF
TRBJ2-6 TRBV5-4 CASSLGGPGANVLTF
TRBJ2-1 TRBV9 CASSVGSGGDNEQFF
TRBJ1-4 TRBV20-1 CSASILGANEKPFF
TRBJ1-1 TRBV12-3/TRBV12-4 CASSFGETMAFF
TRBJ1-4 TRBV20-1 CSASPSGTGVEKLFF
TRBJ2-4 TRBV20-1 CSAVQGGAKNIQYF
TRBJ2-3 TRBV6-5 CASSYSLSSPDTQYF
TRBJ2-7 TRBV9 CASSESHRGEQYF
TRBJ2-2 TRBV29-1 CSAGRDTGELFF
TRBJ2-5 TRBV5-4 CASSRDSQETQYF
TRBJ1-2 TRBV19 CASSIIRGGYTF
TRBJ2-7 TRBV29-1 CSVVGTGGLEQYF
TRBJ2-4 TRBV6-5 CASRSTGGLAKNIQYF
TRBJ2-2 TRBV10-2 CASSRDKGGLSGELFF
TRBJ1-5 TRBV30 CAWSVSQGGNQPQHF
TRBJ1-3 TRBV12-3/TRBV12-4 CASSSGVRNTIYF
TRBJ1-2 TRBV7-3 CASSLMATGNYGYTF
TRBJ1-6 TRBV12-3/TRBV12-4 CASSIRGDNSPLHF
TRBJ2-7 TRBV7-6 CASSFLSGDREQYF
TRBJ1-6 TRBV3-1 CASSFDRVGSPLHF
TRBJ2-3 TRBV6-6 CASSWASGGKDTQYF
TRBJ2-5 TRBV20-1 CSASNDGGRARAETQYF
TRBJ2-5 TRBV7-2 CASSADGVTQYF
TRBJ1-4 TRBV2 CASSPRTAREKLFF
TRBJ2-7 TRBV2 CASSAPGQGGLEQYF
TRBJ2-3 TRBV20-1 CSGGRDTDTQYF
TRBJ1-1 TRBV12-3/TRBV12-4 CASSLGTGSSEAFF
TRBJ1-2 TRBV29-1 CSVEVPTPLSYGYTF
TRBJ1-1 TRBV6-2/TRBV6-3 CASRPGHAPTEAFF